The clone carrying this T cell receptor (beta chain) was seen more than once but under ten times. Its antigen is as yet unknown. This sample is drawn from a study of T cell repertoires in cytomegalovirus infection. Study overall: Matching HLA type and CMV infection were both indicated by public TCR beta signatures.

TCRdb re-derived calls from the reads in MiXCR, one entry per CDR3 protein. The sample yields hundreds of thousands of distinct CDR3 sequences, roughly 24% seen once. Whole-study findings and limits: Predominance within the ex vivo response was attributable to HLA-C-restricted CMV-specific TCR beta clonotypes. Summed frequency of shared TCR beta families picked out CMV carriers who also had the relevant HLA.

The clonotype originates from a human donor in good health (CMV status not recorded). Some clones in this sample may be carry-over from other donors' samples. The specimen sequenced was CD8+ T cells from PBMCs.

The CDR3 bases are TGTGCCAGCAGCCCCTTTGCTGGAGGCACCGGGGAGCTGTTTTTT. Its translation is CASSPFAGGTGELFF. The rearrangement uses TRBV7-3 and TRBJ2-2; maybe TRBD2 (5 bases). The ends were cut back, 5 bases at V and 4 bases at J, with 14 bases in the middle. The germline V gene has CDR1 SGHTA and CDR2 FQGTGA. The CDR3 is 15 residues long.